This T cell receptor (beta chain) emerged from a study of blood T cells in healthy people across ages. The table lists this clonotype with a few counts. The target antigen is unknown. The CDR3 totals 11 residues. CDR1 and CDR2 (germline): MNHNS, SASEGT. The V and J ends lost 9 bases and 14 bases, in that order; junction bases with no gene match: 9. Alongside a J-beta primer mix, a sample-barcoded 5' primer served in a second PCR lasting roughly 7 to 11 cycles. A single record per CDR3 protein comes from TCRdb applying MiXCR to the 5' RACE reads. The table lists approximately 800,000 distinct CDR3 sequences, 45% to 70% of them singletons, with under 30% in the top ten. General study findings and limits: More naive CD4+ cells and higher diversity were found in long-lived than in aged donors.

The TCR sequence derives from a man aged 40-50 years in good health. The V call is TRBV6-1, the J call TRBJ2-4; 8 nucleotides line up with TRBD2. Sequencing was done on a sample of blood. The CDR3 coding sequence is TGTGCCAGTGGGACCGGGCGGGGGGAGTACTTC. Protein: CASGTGRGEYF.